This T cell receptor beta chain was recovered during a study of cytomegalovirus exposure and HLA in healthy donors. Study results and limitations: V- and J-gene trimming in TCR beta was tied to a missense DCLRE1C variant by an analysis performed later. Among the most significant clusters, several appeared linked to common viral pathogens in a later analysis.

The CDR3 covers 14 residues. The V gene lost 1 base and the J gene lost 0 bases, with 9 bases spanning the gap. Germline V gives CDR1 SQVTM, CDR2 ANQGSEA. Both 60 Vbeta primers and 13 Jbeta primers went into the PCR. TCRdb's table, derived via immunoSEQ multiplex PCR, lists solely in-frame clones and lacks some. The sample yields roughly 200,000 clones, approximately 85% seen once. Turning to this clone: Its specificity is unknown.

The chain joins TRBV29-1 to TRBJ1-1; maybe TRBD1 (5 bases). This TCR derives from a woman aged 50 to 65 in good health and CMV-seronegative. Source material: PBMCs. CDR3 sequence (DNA): TGCAGCGTTGAAGTTCGGGGGGTGAACACTGAAGCTTTCTTT. Residues: CSVEVRGVNTEAFF.